This T cell receptor (beta chain) was identified in a study of T cell repertoires in cytomegalovirus infection. Study background: Shared public TCR beta signatures pointed to both CMV infection and a matching HLA type.

Study-level findings and limits: CMV carriers with the relevant HLA were identified by cumulative public TCR beta family frequency. Dominating the ex vivo response were HLA-C-restricted CMV-specific TCR beta clonotypes.

This CDR3 region has 11 residues. Per germline, CDR1 SGHAT and CDR2 FQDESV (reference sequence). TCRdb re-called the reads with MiXCR, one entry per CDR3 protein. The sample contains around 430,000 distinct CDR3 sequences, 40% to 50% of which appear only once. A remark on this clonotype: As yet, its antigen is unknown.

This sequence originates from a human donor in good health (CMV status not recorded). Some clones in this sample may be carry-over from other donors' samples. This material consisted of cultured PBMCs, taken from culture after CMV antigen stimulation. The genes are TRBV11-1 and TRBJ1-5; D not resolved. The CDR3 sequence: CEGIPAPYQHF. CDR3 in DNA: TGTGAAGGGATCCCAGCCCCTTACCAGCATTTT.